The 22 T cell receptor beta chains reported below all come from one sample, sequenced in a study of cytomegalovirus exposure and HLA in healthy donors. Amplification used 60 Vbeta primers and 13 Jbeta primers. The protocol was immunoSEQ multiplex PCR, while the TCRdb copy is restricted to in-frame clones and leaves out a portion. The sample holds approximately 180,000 clones, approximately 72% seen once. Sequencing was carried out using PBMCs. These TCRs come from a human donor in good health.

V usage is TRBV28 and J usage is TRBJ1-1; 8 bases match TRBD1. This CDR3 is 13 amino acids long. Per germline, CDR1 MDHEN and CDR2 SYDVKM. After removal of 4 bases from V and 7 bases from J, the junction contained 5 bases not matched to a gene. The CDR3 is CASSSGGFGEAFF. The CDR3 region has the DNA TGTGCCAGCAGTTCAGGGGGCTTTGGTGAAGCTTTCTTT.

As to this clone: The same CDR3 also results from other DNA sequences found in this sample. This chain joins TRBV7-3 and TRBJ2-5, with D perhaps matching TRBD2 (5 bases). CDR3 length: 15 amino acids. Trimming cost V 0 bases and J 5 bases, with 13 bases left between them. CDR1 and CDR2 from the germline V gene are SGHTA and FQGTGA. The CDR3 bases are TGTGCCAGCAGCTTAACGACGGGGTCTGGGGAGACCCAGTACTTC. It is translated as CASSLTTGSGETQYF.

V usage is TRBV2 and J usage is TRBJ2-2, with D tentatively TRBD2 (6 bases). Germline assignment: CDR1 SNHLY and CDR2 FYNNEI. V was clipped by 6 bases and J by 3 bases, with 14 bases between them. This CDR3 has 15 residues. CDR3 in amino acids: CASSDRAGDTGELFF. CDR3 in DNA: TGTGCCAGCAGCGACAGAGCGGGCGACACCGGGGAGCTGTTTTTT.

V is TRBV5-6 and J is TRBJ2-3; 8 bases are a match to TRBD2. This CDR3 spans 18 amino acids. CDR1 is SGHDT, CDR2 YYEEEE, per germline. The junction had 11 bases not matched to a gene; V was cut back by 0 bases and J by 2 bases. CDR3 in amino acids: CASSLEVRGGEITDTQYF. CDR3 bases: TGTGCCAGCAGCTTGGAAGTTCGGGGGGGCGAGATCACAGATACGCAGTATTTT.

V usage is TRBV7-3 and J usage is TRBJ1-2, with TRBD1 as a possible D gene (6 bases). V lost 5 bases and J 2 bases, leaving 9 bases between the germline ends. The V gene's germline CDR1 is SGHTA and CDR2 FQGTGA. The CDR3 is 13 residues long. CDR3: CASSQTGNYGYTF. As DNA, the CDR3 is TGTGCCAGCAGCCAGACAGGAAACTATGGCTACACCTTC.

The J gene is TRBJ1-1, the V gene TRBV6-5; perhaps TRBD1 as D (5 bases). The CDR3 totals 13 residues. Per germline, CDR1 MNHEY and CDR2 SVGAGI. The ends were cut back, 6 bases at V and 5 bases at J, with 13 bases in the middle. The CDR3 here is CASRLNQGTEAFF. CDR3 sequence (DNA): TGTGCCAGCAGACTCAACCAGGGTACTGAAGCTTTCTTT.

The V and J genes are TRBV5-1 and TRBJ2-3; 9 bases agree with TRBD2. J lost 4 bases, V lost 7 bases, and 13 bases had no gene match. The CDR3 covers 16 residues. Germline CDR1 reads SGHRS; CDR2 reads YFSETQ. This CDR3 reads CASSTGNSGGSDTQYF. CDR3 nucleotides: TGCGCCAGCTCCACAGGCAATAGCGGGGGATCAGATACGCAGTATTTT.

V usage is TRBV6-1 and J usage is TRBJ2-7, with D possibly TRBD2 on 6 matching bases. The V gene's germline CDR1 is MNHNS and CDR2 SASEGT. Trimming took off 4 bases at V and 3 bases at J, with 13 bases between the two ends. The CDR3 is 14 residues long. Here the CDR3 DNA reads TGTGCCAGCAGTGTCGTGGCGGGGATCTACGAGCAGTACTTC. Encoded protein: CASSVVAGIYEQYF.

This chain links TRBV11-1 with TRBJ2-2; TRBD2 matches at 8 bases. Germline V lookup: CDR1 SGHAT, CDR2 FQDESV (reference sequence). The CDR3 is made up of 15 amino acids. Trimming took 7 bases from V and 5 from J; bases not matched to a gene: 9. The CDR3 region has the DNA TGTGCCAGCACCCTAGAACTAGCGGTTACCGGGGAGCTGTTTTTT. It specifies CASTLELAVTGELFF.

The rearrangement joins TRBV30 to TRBJ1-1; possibly TRBD1 for D (6 bases). The CDR3 extends over 13 amino acids. Germline V gives CDR1 GTSNPN, CDR2 SVGIG (reference sequence). Trimming stripped 3 bases from V and 2 bases from J, with 10 bases between. The CDR3, as DNA: TGTGCCTGGAGAAGGGGGAGCAACACTGAAGCTTTCTTT. Amino acids: CAWRRGSNTEAFF.

This clone showed up just a few times. V usage is TRBV7-8 and J usage is TRBJ1-4; D perhaps matches TRBD1 (6 bases). CDR3 length equals 14 residues. Trimming took off 3 bases at V and 5 bases at J, with 10 bases between the two ends. The germline gives CDR1 SGHVS, CDR2 FQNEAQ. CDR3 region: CASSLQQGNEKLFF. The CDR3 nucleotides read TGTGCCAGCAGCTTGCAACAGGGAAATGAAAAACTGTTTTTT.

V usage is TRBV7-2 and J usage is TRBJ2-3; TRBD1 matches 11 bases. This CDR3 spans 16 amino acids. Unmatched junction bases numbered 6, after V lost 5 bases and J lost 2 bases. Germline V CDR1 and CDR2: SGHTA, FQGNSA. CDR3 in DNA: TGTGCCAGCAGCCGAGACGGACAGGGGGCCACAGATACGCAGTATTTT. Protein sequence: CASSRDGQGATDTQYF.

This clone showed up just once. J is TRBJ2-1 and V is TRBV2, with 7 bases lining up with TRBD2. With V trimmed by 5 bases and J by 2 bases, 12 bases remained unmatched. The CDR3 is 17 amino acids. The germline gives CDR1 SNHLY, CDR2 FYNNEI. DNA for the CDR3: TGTGCCAGCAGTCCCGACGAAAGGAGCGGGGCCTACAATGAGCAGTTCTTC. Translating gives CASSPDERSGAYNEQFF.

The CDR3 loop is CASSQTGGRTGELFF. Written as DNA, the CDR3 is TGCGCCAGCAGCCAGACAGGGGGCAGAACCGGGGAGCTGTTTTTT. The rearrangement joins TRBV4-1 to TRBJ2-2; 10 nucleotides align to TRBD1. V was pared by 3 bases and J by 5 bases, with 3 bases of the junction left unmatched. From germline, CDR1 is MGHRA and CDR2 YSYEKL. The CDR3 loop spans 15 amino acids.

This rearrangement joins TRBV2 to TRBJ1-2, with 7 bases identical to TRBD1. From germline, CDR1 is SNHLY and CDR2 FYNNEI. J lost 6 bases, V lost 3 bases, and 4 bases had no gene match. The CDR3 runs 13 residues. The CDR3 region has the DNA TGTGCCAGCAGTGACGGCAGGGGGGATGGCTACACCTTC. Encoded protein: CASSDGRGDGYTF.

Only a few counts were recorded for this clone. The rearrangement uses TRBV4-3 and TRBJ2-7, with 7 positions matching TRBD2. The CDR3 runs 12 residues. CDR1 is LGHNA and CDR2 is YSLEER in the germline V gene. V lost 1 base to trimming and J lost 6 bases; unmatched junction nucleotides: 0. In DNA form, the CDR3 reads TGCGCCAGCAGCCAAGCGGGGGGCGAGCAGTACTTC. Its protein is CASSQAGGEQYF.

This clone occurred a few times. The V and J genes are TRBV5-8 and TRBJ1-1, with 8 bases identical to TRBD1. V was pared by 4 bases and J by 4 bases, with 18 bases of the junction left unmatched. In germline, CDR1 is SGHTS, CDR2 YDEGEE. The CDR3 is 18 residues long. The CDR3 is CASSLPGGLFRAGTEAFF. Here the CDR3 DNA reads TGTGCCAGCAGCCTGCCAGGGGGCCTGTTTCGTGCGGGCACTGAAGCTTTCTTT.

V and J are TRBV2 and TRBJ1-2, with 11 nucleotides matching TRBD1. From germline, CDR1 is SNHLY and CDR2 FYNNEI. CDR3 length: 14 amino acids. J lost 8 bases, V lost 6 bases, and 8 bases had no gene match. CDR3 loop: CASRGQGGVWGYTF. The CDR3 nucleotides are TGTGCCAGCAGGGGACAGGGGGGCGTATGGGGCTACACCTTC. Using reference TRBV2 and TRBJ1-2 for the parts outside the CDR3, the full variable domain is EPEVTQTPSHQVTQMGQEVILRCVPISNHLYFYWYRQILGQKVEFLVSFYNNEISEKSEIFDDQFSVERPDGSNFTLKIRSTKLEDSAMYFCASRGQGGVWGYTFGSGTRLTVV.

This chain links TRBV28 with TRBJ2-5; 9 positions agree with TRBD1. Per the germline V gene, CDR1 is MDHEN and CDR2 is SYDVKM. V shed 5 bases, J shed 5 bases, and the junction held 6 bases outside the gene matches. The CDR3 covers 14 residues. The CDR3 spells CASSLQGAGETQYF. CDR3 nucleotides: TGTGCCAGCAGTCTACAGGGGGCTGGGGAGACCCAGTACTTC.

The chain links TRBV27 to TRBJ2-7; maybe TRBD2 (5 bases). Germline CDR1 reads MNHEY; CDR2 reads SMNVEV (reference sequence). This CDR3 is 13 amino acids long. V was pared by 8 bases and J by 0 bases, with 11 bases between. The CDR3 reads CASRLAGSYEQYF. For the CDR3, the DNA is TGTGCCAGCCGCCTAGCTGGCTCCTACGAGCAGTACTTC.

In its sample, this clone was seen a few times. The V call is TRBV7-2, the J call TRBJ1-5; tentative D call: TRBD1 (6 bases). V was cut by 5 bases and J by 7 bases, with 15 bases left in between. From germline, CDR1 is SGHTA and CDR2 FQGNSA. The CDR3 spans 14 residues. The CDR3 DNA is TGTGCCAGCAGCCAAGACCCGGGACAACAGCCCCAGCATTTT. As protein: CASSQDPGQQPQHF.

The chain employs TRBV6-4 and TRBJ2-3; D is possibly TRBD2 (5 bases). V was trimmed by 4 bases and J by 5 bases, leaving 10 bases between them. Germline V lookup: CDR1 MRHNA, CDR2 SNTAGT. The CDR3 is 13 residues long. The CDR3 DNA reads as TGTGCCAGCAGTGTGACGGGGTTAGATACGCAGTATTTT. It translates to CASSVTGLDTQYF.